Listed below are T cell receptor beta chains from one sample, sequenced in a study of blood T cell repertoires in COVID-19. TCRdb's table, derived via immunoSEQ multiplex PCR, lists solely in-frame clones and lacks some. The table lists under 150,000 clones, 76% of them singletons. Material for sequencing was peripheral blood. The receptors stem from a man aged 60 to 69 with acute or convalescent COVID-19. Each CDR3 is given with its conserved first and last residue. Fields, in order: V gene, clone size, CDR3 protein. Clone size is given for some rows only: seen once, a few or many times, or a class if the clone is expanded.

>TRBV29-1|NA
CSVPGQGNNEQFF
>TRBV7-6|NA
CASSKWVAVSYEQYF
>TRBV3-1/TRBV3-2|NA
CASSQGELALSEQFF
>TRBV4-1|NA
CASSQKRGTSGRYEQYF
>TRBV18|NA
CASSLREGHYNEQFF
>TRBV7-8|NA
CASSLTSGRNEQFF
>TRBV4-1|once
CASSQSDRGGHEQYF
>TRBV18|NA
CASSPGTNQETQYF
>TRBV6-4|NA
CAGSAGASYNEQFF
>TRBV21-1|many
CASTCGGFPYNSPLHF
>TRBV6-1|NA
CASSEARGNYGYTF
>TRBV4-1|NA
CASSQTPSSYEQYF
>TRBV19|NA
CASSMAVLSYEQYF
>TRBV11-2|few
CASSLDRYNEQFF
>TRBV5-1|NA
CASSLQSPEDTQYF
>TRBV24-1|NA
CATSDNQGSGELFF
>TRBV30|NA
CAWSRRQGEGDTQYF
>TRBV5-1|NA
CASSYGTTNSPLHF
>TRBV24-1|NA
CATSDLPAGTQYF
>TRBV18|NA
CASFHRGTGELFF
>TRBV25-1|NA
CASSEGLGTYNEQFF